One sample yielded the 17 T cell receptor beta chains listed below, sequenced in a study of blood T cell repertoires in COVID-19. Profiled with immunoSEQ multiplex PCR; TCRdb holds only in-frame clones, not every one. The sample consists of approximately 130,000 clones, around 83% of them appearing once. The sample comprised peripheral blood. The receptors shown here come from a man aged 35-49 years with active or convalescent COVID-19.

The chain joins TRBV6-2 or TRBV6-3 to TRBJ2-1; 13 bases map to TRBD2. J gave up 3 bases and V 5 bases, and 10 bases lay outside the gene matches. CDR1 MNHEY and CDR2 SVGEGT come from the germline V gene. This CDR3 has 18 residues. In DNA form, the CDR3 reads TGTGCCAGCAGTAAGACTAGCGGGGGGTCCTCGGTCTACAATGAGCAGTTCTTC. This codes for CASSKTSGGSSVYNEQFF.

With respect to this clone: The final CDR3 position lacks the conserved phenylalanine or tryptophan, pointing to a likely read error. The DNA is left out, because the CDR3 cannot be placed on it with certainty; the CDR3 is given as TCRdb lists it. This chain connects TRBV6-5 to TRBJ1-5; TRBD1, the table's D call, was not compared with the DNA. The CDR3 comprises 11 residues, both ends counted. Germline CDR1 MNHEY, CDR2 SVGAGI. CDR3: CASSTGQPLIR.

V gene TRBV7-9 combines with J gene TRBJ2-1; 9 bases are a match to TRBD2. The germline V gene has CDR1 SEHNR and CDR2 FQNEAQ (reference sequence). The CDR3 contains 15 residues. With 2 bases clipped from V and 7 bases from J, the junction kept 6 bases outside the gene matches. CDR3 region: CASSLRGGAVNEQFF. CDR3 coding DNA: TGTGCCAGCAGCTTACGCGGGGGGGCGGTGAATGAGCAGTTCTTC.

The chain has TRBV5-1 and TRBJ1-2; D not resolved. The CDR3 length is 13 residues. Germline assignment: CDR1 SGHRS and CDR2 YFSETQ. Trimming removed 7 bases from V and 2 bases from J, with 12 bases in between. The CDR3 sequence: CASSAVENYGYTF. CDR3 sequence (DNA): TGCGCCAGCTCCGCGGTCGAAAACTATGGCTACACCTTC.

This chain uses TRBV27 with TRBJ2-1; 7 bases agree with TRBD2. CDR1 is MNHEY and CDR2 is SMNVEV in the germline V gene (reference sequence). Losses at the gene ends were 6 bases for V and 7 bases for J; bases not matched to a gene: 6. This CDR3 has 13 residues. The CDR3 protein is CASSHGGGNEQFF. The CDR3 DNA follows: TGTGCCAGCAGCCACGGGGGAGGGAATGAGCAGTTCTTC.

The V call is TRBV21-1, the J call TRBJ2-5; the D call TRBD2 from the table was never checked on the DNA. TRBV21-1 is a listed pseudogene. This CDR3 region has 13 residues. The CDR3 reads CASRLAGQETQYF. The CDR3 nucleotides read TGTGCCAGCAGACTAGCGGGGCAAGAGACCCAGTACTTC.

The V call is TRBV5-1, the J call TRBJ1-1; no reliable D call. Trimming took off 6 bases at V and 4 bases at J, with 13 bases between the two ends. The CDR3 totals 13 residues. Germline V gene data show CDR1 as SGHRS and CDR2 as YFSETQ. CDR3 protein: CASTGLAGTEAFF. In nucleotides, the CDR3 is TGCGCCAGCACTGGACTGGCGGGCACTGAAGCTTTCTTT.

DNA of the CDR3: TGTGCCAGCAGTGTTGCGGGGGCAGATACGCAGTATTTT. This sequence encodes CASSVAGADTQYF. The chain joins TRBV2 to TRBJ2-3, with TRBD2 matching over 7 bases. The germline V gene encodes CDR1 SNHLY and CDR2 FYNNEI. V dropped 4 bases and J dropped 4; count of bases not matched to a gene: 2. The CDR3 loop spans 13 amino acids.

CDR3 amino acids: CATSAPKAGGSYNEQFF. In DNA form, the CDR3 reads TGTGCCACCAGTGCCCCCAAAGCGGGGGGCTCCTACAATGAGCAGTTCTTC. This chain links TRBV24-1 with TRBJ2-1, with 9 positions matching TRBD2. Germline assignment: CDR1 KGHDR and CDR2 SFDVKD. The J segment lost 0 bases and the V segment lost 5 bases, leaving 7 bases of the junction unmatched. The CDR3 loop spans 17 amino acids.

The chain carries TRBV10-2 and TRBJ1-6, with a tentative D call TRBD1 (5 bases). This CDR3 comprises 14 residues. Between the trimmed V and J ends, which lost 8 bases and 9 bases, there was a span of 17 bases. Germline-derived CDR1 and CDR2 are WSHSY and SAAADI. CDR3 coding DNA: TGCGCCAGCCGGGGGGGAAAGGAGAGTTCACCCCTCCACTTT. This sequence encodes CASRGGKESSPLHF.

The chain is built from TRBV11-3 and TRBJ2-7, with D possibly being TRBD2 (7 bases). Germline V CDR1 and CDR2: SGHNT, YENEEA. This CDR3 has 15 residues. V lost 3 bases and J lost 0, with 12 bases in between. CDR3 nucleotide sequence: TGTGCCAGCAGCTTCGGTGCGGGGGCCTCCTACGAGCAGTACTTC. Amino acids: CASSFGAGASYEQYF.

In the case of this clone: Other DNA sequences in this sample translate to the same CDR3. J is TRBJ1-1 and V is TRBV19, with 8 bases lining up with TRBD1. The germline V gene has CDR1 LNHDA and CDR2 SQIVND (reference sequence). The CDR3 is made up of 14 amino acids. V was clipped by 5 bases and J by 1 base; unmatched bases: 3. The CDR3 sequence: CASSLGQGNTEAFF. The CDR3 nucleotides read TGTGCCAGTAGTTTAGGACAGGGGAACACTGAAGCTTTCTTT.

This rearrangement joins TRBV10-3 to TRBJ2-1; TRBD2 is a possible D gene (5 bases). V was cut by 6 bases and J by 5 bases, with 11 bases left in between. This CDR3 is 13 amino acids long. Germline V CDR1 and CDR2: ENHRY, SYGVKD. CDR3 sequence: CAIRRDPNNEQFF. CDR3 bases: TGTGCCATCAGGAGGGATCCGAACAATGAGCAGTTCTTC.

The chain is built from TRBV25-1 and TRBJ1-4; 10 bases are shared with TRBD1. Per germline, CDR1 MGHDK and CDR2 SYGVNS. V was pared by 4 bases and J by 8 bases, with 7 bases of the junction left unmatched. This CDR3 region has 15 residues. This CDR3 reads CASSGRDRGSEKLFF. The DNA for the CDR3 is TGTGCCAGCAGTGGCCGGGACAGGGGAAGCGAAAAACTGTTTTTT.

The V call is TRBV3-1 (or the pseudogene TRBV3-2), the J call TRBJ1-3, with unresolved D. This CDR3 is built from 15 residues. Germline values: CDR1 LGHDT, CDR2 YNNKEL (reference sequence). The V end lost 0 bases, the J end lost 0 bases, and 6 bases lay between the germline ends. CDR3 sequence: CASSQELASGNTIYF. For the CDR3, the DNA is TGTGCCAGCAGCCAAGAGCTGGCCTCTGGAAACACCATATATTTT.

This rearrangement joins TRBV6-5 to TRBJ2-5; D may be TRBD1 (5 bases). Trimming took off 0 bases at V and 1 base at J, with 9 bases between the two ends. The CDR3 runs to 15 residues. The germline gives CDR1 MNHEY, CDR2 SVGAGI. This chain's CDR3 is CASSYSKGRQETQYF. The CDR3 region has the DNA TGTGCCAGCAGTTACTCGAAGGGGCGCCAAGAGACCCAGTACTTC.

This clone was observed a single time. J is TRBJ1-2 and V is TRBV29-1, with 10 bases matching TRBD1. CDR1 and CDR2 from the germline V gene are SQVTM and ANQGSEA. The V gene end was trimmed by 6 bases and the J gene end by 4 bases; junction bases not matched to a gene: 5. The CDR3 covers 13 residues. The CDR3 nucleotides are TGCAGCGTGGGACAGGGGATTGGCTATGGCTACACCTTC. This gives the protein CSVGQGIGYGYTF. Together with reference TRBV29-1 and TRBJ1-2, the CDR3 gives the full variable domain: SAVISQKPSRDICQRGTSLTIQCQVDSQVTMMFWYRQQPGQSLTLIATANQGSEATYESGFVIDKFPISRPNLTFSTLTVSNMSPEDSSIYLCSVGQGIGYGYTFGSGTRLTVV.